This is a list of T cell receptor beta chains from one sample in a study of control samples from healthy donors and cancer patients. Clones were read by immunoSEQ multiplex PCR, and TCRdb kept only the in-frame ones, dropping some. Its table records fewer than 200,000 clones. The sequencing sample was made of blood. The receptor source for this set is a young woman in good health. The CDR3 runs from the conserved cysteine through the conserved F or W. The D gene is left open where the match is weak.

TRBV12-5 NA CASARGDQPQHF
TRBV5-4 NA CASSSAGVGSPLHF
TRBV5-1 NA CASSLVGYGYTF
TRBV7-8 NA CASSLERAYEQYF
TRBV7-2 NA CASSLGVYDSPLHF
TRBV19 NA CASTRGFSNQPQHF
TRBV10-3 TRBD1 CAIRPDRAGEKLFF
TRBV5-5 TRBD2 CASSFGGDYYEQYF
TRBV18 NA CASSPQSGNTYEQYF
TRBV7-2 TRBD2 CASSFLLAGGRDEQFF
TRBV7-2 TRBD2 CASSPRGGGVQETQYF
TRBV30 TRBD2 CAGKTSGGFYEQFF
TRBV29-1 TRBD1 CSVPRQGTETQYF
TRBV18 TRBD1 CASSSGQGASYNEQFF
TRBV27 NA CASTATWASGNTIYF
TRBV28 NA CASSLGGPYGYTF
TRBV24-1 NA CATSDGGYFRLSYNEQFF
TRBV7-6 TRBD1 CASSLLQGSSGNTIYF
TRBV28 TRBD1 CASSLLGQGKGTFF
TRBV10-3 TRBD1 CAIRWDREVGGYTF
TRBV5-6 NA CASSFGDQLFYGYTF
TRBV6-5 TRBD1 CASSSGGDGYTF
TRBV7-6 NA CASSPHAGTNEKLFF
TRBV7-9 NA CASSRANTGELFF
TRBV7-9 NA CASSLVNQPQHF
TRBV6-5 NA CASSIVPIAETQYF
TRBV7-9 TRBD1 CASSSGTGEQPQHF
TRBV27 NA CASSFQGSPNYGYTF
TRBV28 NA CASSLLIRGLHF